What follows is one T cell receptor (beta chain) and its context. Clones were read by immunoSEQ multiplex PCR, and TCRdb kept only the in-frame ones, dropping some. The sample contains roughly 410,000 clones, around nine tenths of which appear only once. This sample is drawn from a study of blood T cell repertoires in COVID-19. Study-level information: Acute and convalescent COVID-19 specimens originated in the United States, Italy and Spain.

Trimming took 3 bases from V and 6 from J; bases not matched to a gene: 4. In germline, CDR1 is KGHSH, CDR2 LQKENI. The length of the CDR3 is 14 residues. The sequence derives from a woman between 40 and 55 years old with COVID-19, enrolled during active disease. Sequencing was carried out using peripheral blood. The chain joins TRBV18 to TRBJ1-5, with 8 bases that match TRBD1. This CDR3 is CASSPRQGTQPQHF. CDR3 in DNA: TGTGCCAGCTCACCTCGACAGGGGACTCAGCCCCAGCATTTT.